What follows are 23 T cell receptor beta chains derived from one specimen sequenced in a study of cytomegalovirus exposure and HLA in healthy donors. Vbeta (60) and Jbeta (13) primers were used in the PCR. Clones were sequenced by immunoSEQ multiplex PCR, and TCRdb holds only the in-frame ones, with some missing. This table holds 110,000 to 150,000 clones, 80% found once. Sequences were obtained from PBMCs. Receptors originate from a man between 35 and 55 years old in good health and CMV-seronegative.

The V gene is TRBV2, the J gene TRBJ2-3, with 8 bases fitting TRBD2. The CDR3 is made up of 13 amino acids. Per the germline V gene, CDR1 is SNHLY and CDR2 is FYNNEI. DNA of the CDR3: TGTGCGTGGCATTCGGGGGGGGCAGATACGCAGTATTTT. It encodes CAWHSGGADTQYF.

This chain joins TRBV29-1 and TRBJ2-3; 10 bases match TRBD2. This CDR3 is built from 13 residues. J lost 3 bases, V lost 7 bases, and 4 bases had no gene match. Germline values: CDR1 SQVTM, CDR2 ANQGSEA. The CDR3 nucleotides read TGCAGCGGTAGCGGGGGGTTAACAGATACGCAGTATTTT. This codes for CSGSGGLTDTQYF.

The chain couples TRBV30 to TRBJ1-2, with 8 bases matching TRBD1. Per germline, CDR1 GTSNPN and CDR2 SVGIG (reference sequence). This CDR3 has 16 amino acids. With 3 bases clipped from V and 8 bases from J, the junction kept 17 bases outside the gene matches. CDR3 nucleotide sequence: TGTGCCTGGAGGACGGCAGGGGGCGCGATTTTGCCCGGCTACACCTTC. Its protein product is CAWRTAGGAILPGYTF.

The gene calls are TRBV28 and TRBJ1-6, with D perhaps matching TRBD1 (6 bases). Trimming removed 6 bases at V and 9 bases at J, with 15 bases between. The length of the CDR3 is 14 residues. Germline V lookup: CDR1 MDHEN, CDR2 SYDVKM. CDR3 region: CASRPTGFGSPLHF. DNA for the CDR3: TGTGCCAGCAGACCAACAGGGTTTGGTTCACCCCTCCACTTT.

CDR3 sequence: CASSQLAGGTDTQYF. DNA of the CDR3: TGCGCCAGCAGCCAACTAGCGGGAGGCACAGATACGCAGTATTTT. V is TRBV5-1 and J is TRBJ2-3, with 11 bases fitting TRBD2. The ends lost 4 bases at V and 1 base at J; junction bases unmatched: 2. The CDR3 is 15 residues long. Germline CDR1 and CDR2: SGHRS and YFSETQ.

This chain joins TRBV7-3 and TRBJ1-3, with D possibly TRBD1 on 5 matching bases. This CDR3 comprises 14 residues. Per the germline V gene, CDR1 is SGHTA and CDR2 is FQGTGA. The V end was cut by 2 bases, the J end by 0 bases, with 5 bases between. As DNA, the CDR3 is TGTGCCAGCAGCTTAGGGGCCTCTGGAAACACCATATATTTT. As protein: CASSLGASGNTIYF. Complete variable domain (other parts from reference TRBV7-3 and TRBJ1-3): GAGVSQTPSNKVTEKGKYVELRCDPISGHTALYWYRQSLGQGPEFLIYFQGTGAADDSGLPNDRFFAVRPEGSVSTLKIQRTERGDSAVYLCASSLGASGNTIYFGEGSWLTVV.

The rearrangement uses TRBV30 and TRBJ1-4; 11 positions agree with TRBD1. Germline CDR1 is GTSNPN and CDR2 is SVGIG (reference sequence). V dropped 8 bases and J dropped 3; count of bases not matched to a gene: 11. The CDR3 runs to 16 residues. DNA of the CDR3: TGTGCCACCGGGACAGGGGGACTCACAGCTAATGAAAAACTGTTTTTT. The encoded protein is CATGTGGLTANEKLFF. Full variable domain (outside the CDR3, taken from reference TRBV30 and TRBJ1-4): SQTIHQWPATLVQPVGSPLSLECTVEGTSNPNLYWYRQAAGRGLQLLFYSVGIGQISSEVPQNLSASRPQDRQFILSSKKLLLSDSGFYLCATGTGGLTANEKLFFGSGTQLSVL.

This chain joins TRBV11-2 and TRBJ2-4, with a weak D call TRBD1 (6 bases). CDR1 and CDR2 (germline): SGHAT, FQNNGV. The CDR3 is 19 residues long. Trimming cost V 0 bases and J 0 bases, with 18 bases left between them. The CDR3 region is CASSLDLGQGLVAKNIQYF. In DNA, the CDR3 is TGTGCCAGCAGCTTAGATTTAGGTCAGGGGCTCGTAGCCAAAAACATTCAGTACTTC.

J is TRBJ2-3 and V is TRBV19; 12 nucleotides agree with TRBD2. The CDR3 spans 17 residues. Germline values: CDR1 LNHDA, CDR2 SQIVND (reference sequence). V lost 5 bases, J lost 0 bases, and 6 bases stayed unmatched. The DNA for the CDR3 is TGTGCCAGTAGTCCGACTAGCGGGGGACTAAGCACAGATACGCAGTATTTT. It translates to CASSPTSGGLSTDTQYF.

This clone was seen just once. The V gene is TRBV5-6, the J gene TRBJ2-7; 7 nucleotides line up with TRBD1. The CDR3 spans 15 residues. The junction had 9 bases not matched to a gene; V was cut back by 6 bases and J by 0 bases. The germline gives CDR1 SGHDT, CDR2 YYEEEE. This chain's CDR3 is CASNAMDRFSYEQYF. The CDR3 region has the DNA TGTGCCAGCAACGCGATGGACAGGTTCTCCTACGAGCAGTACTTC.

The J gene is TRBJ1-1, the V gene TRBV5-1; possible D gene TRBD1, 5 bases. V was clipped by 0 bases and J by 0 bases, with 12 bases between them. In germline, CDR1 is SGHRS, CDR2 YFSETQ. The CDR3 spans 16 residues. CDR3 bases: TGCGCCAGCAGCTTGGCCCTTCAGGGAATGAACACTGAAGCTTTCTTT. Its protein product is CASSLALQGMNTEAFF.

V gene TRBV29-1 combines with J gene TRBJ2-2; TRBD1 might be the D (5 bases). The J call is doubtful: the DNA matches TRBJ1-3 better. The CDR3 runs to 14 residues. CDR1 and CDR2 (germline): SQVTM, ANQGSEA. CDR3 loop: CSVERGGLIDTIYF. CDR3 sequence (DNA): TGCAGCGTTGAAAGGGGAGGCCTCATCGACACCATATATTTT.

This chain uses TRBV19 with TRBJ1-4, with D hard to call. The CDR3 length is 14 residues. Germline-derived CDR1 and CDR2 are LNHDA and SQIVND (reference sequence). V shed 3 bases and J shed 6 bases, with 11 bases lying between them. CDR3 loop: CASSIVGVDEKLFF. The CDR3 coding sequence is TGTGCCAGTAGTATTGTGGGCGTAGATGAAAAACTGTTTTTT. The variable domain in full, with the rest retrieved from reference TRBV19 and TRBJ1-4, is DGGITQSPKYLFRKEGQNVTLSCEQNLNHDAMYWYRQDPGQGLRLIYYSQIVNDFQKGDIAEGYSVSREKKESFPLTVTSAQKNPTAFYLCASSIVGVDEKLFFGSGTQLSVL.

The chain couples TRBV6-1 to TRBJ1-1, with a tentative D call TRBD1 (5 bases). Trimming shortened V by 6 bases and J by 0 bases, and 14 bases separated the two germline ends. CDR1 is MNHNS and CDR2 is SASEGT in the germline V gene. This CDR3 spans 15 amino acids. The CDR3 protein is CASRAQGRVNTEAFF. The CDR3 bases are TGTGCCAGCAGGGCTCAGGGCCGGGTGAACACTGAAGCTTTCTTT.

The rearrangement links TRBV25-1 to TRBJ1-2; 10 nucleotides agree with TRBD1. There are 14 residues in the CDR3. The junction had 11 bases not matched to a gene; V was cut back by 8 bases and J by 8 bases. CDR1 MGHDK and CDR2 SYGVNS come from the germline V gene. The CDR3 loop is CASGRQGALGGYTF. CDR3 DNA: TGTGCCAGCGGAAGACAGGGGGCCTTGGGGGGCTACACCTTC.

The chain joins TRBV15 to TRBJ1-4, with D unresolved. The ends were cut back, 0 bases at V and 0 bases at J, with 8 bases in the middle. This CDR3 has 16 amino acids. Germline V gives CDR1 LNHNV, CDR2 YYDKDF (reference sequence). The DNA for the CDR3 is TGTGCCACCAGCAGAGATAATGGAGCAACTAATGAAAAACTGTTTTTT. It specifies CATSRDNGATNEKLFF. Variable domain in full (rest from reference TRBV15 and TRBJ1-4): DAMVIQNPRYQVTQFGKPVTLSCSQTLNHNVMYWYQQKSSQAPKLLFHYYDKDFNNEADTPDNFQSRRPNTSFCFLDIRSPGLGDTAMYLCATSRDNGATNEKLFFGSGTQLSVL.

The chain recombines TRBV7-9 with TRBJ1-2; D unresolved. Germline CDR1 and CDR2: SEHNR and FQNEAQ (reference sequence). Between the trimmed V and J ends, which lost 5 bases and 2 bases, there was a span of 9 bases. CDR3 length: 13 amino acids. CDR3 sequence (DNA): TGTGCCAGCAGCGAGGGCCCGAACTATGGCTACACCTTC. This sequence encodes CASSEGPNYGYTF.

This clone has a single count. This chain links TRBV7-2 with TRBJ2-7, with 7 bases aligning to TRBD1. This CDR3 is 13 amino acids long. In germline, CDR1 is SGHTA, CDR2 FQGNSA. V lost 2 bases to trimming and J lost 7 bases; unmatched junction nucleotides: 5. CDR3 coding DNA: TGTGCCAGCAGCTTAAGGGGGCCGAGTGAGCAGTACTTC. It encodes CASSLRGPSEQYF.

J is TRBJ1-4 and V is TRBV19; D is possibly TRBD1 (6 bases). The CDR3 runs to 13 residues. Trimming left V 6 bases short and J 4 bases short, with 9 bases between. The germline V gene has CDR1 LNHDA and CDR2 SQIVND (reference sequence). The CDR3 DNA follows: TGTGCCAGTAGCGGACAGCATAATGAAAAACTGTTTTTT. This translates into CASSGQHNEKLFF.

This clone was found a few times. The gene calls are TRBV19 and TRBJ2-5; 7 nucleotides match TRBD1. V lost 3 bases and J lost 5; bases outside the gene matches: 9. This CDR3 is 15 amino acids long. CDR1 LNHDA and CDR2 SQIVND come from the germline V gene (reference sequence). CDR3 nucleotide sequence: TGTGCCAGTAGTATCGGGACAGCACAATCTGAGACCCAGTACTTC. Translating gives CASSIGTAQSETQYF.

The rearrangement joins TRBV2 to TRBJ2-7; TRBD2 matches 12 bases. J gave up 5 bases and V 1 base, and 6 bases lay outside the gene matches. The CDR3 loop spans 16 amino acids. Germline V gives CDR1 SNHLY, CDR2 FYNNEI. The CDR3 reads CASSEEARTSGDEQYF. The CDR3 DNA reads TGTGCCAGCAGTGAAGAGGCAAGGACTAGCGGGGACGAGCAGTACTTC.

The chain carries TRBV4-3 and TRBJ2-3; D unresolved. The CDR3 covers 13 residues. In germline, CDR1 is LGHNA, CDR2 YSLEER. V was shortened by 4 bases and J by 6 bases, with 11 bases between the two germline ends. The CDR3, as DNA: TGCGCCAGCAGCCGCGGCCGCGCGGATACGCAGTATTTT. Its translation: CASSRGRADTQYF.

The chain has TRBV7-3 and TRBJ2-3; TRBD1 matches at 9 bases. Trimming removed 5 bases from V and 3 bases from J; junction bases left unmatched: 6. This CDR3 spans 15 amino acids. Germline assignment: CDR1 SGHTA and CDR2 FQGTGA. CDR3 in DNA: TGTGCCAGCAGCCCCCCCGGACAGGGGACAGATACGCAGTATTTT. Translated, it gives CASSPPGQGTDTQYF.